These 6 T cell receptor beta chains originate from one sample sequenced in a study of blood T cell repertoires in COVID-19. Clones were read by immunoSEQ multiplex PCR, and TCRdb kept only the in-frame ones, dropping some. The repertoire holds approximately 250,000 clones, with about 91% as singletons. Sequencing was performed on PBMCs or T cells enriched from blood (not recorded which). These receptors originate from a woman aged 40 to 50 with acute COVID-19.

This chain links TRBV5-4 with TRBJ2-3; D is ambiguous. The CDR3 spans 14 residues. CDR1 and CDR2 from the germline V gene are SGHNT and YYREEE (reference sequence). V was clipped by 3 bases and J by 2 bases, with 10 bases between them. The CDR3 DNA reads as TGTGCCAGCAGCTCTTATCAGTTCACAGATACGCAGTATTTT. Residues: CASSSYQFTDTQYF.

The V and J genes are TRBV7-9 and TRBJ1-1; D is unclear. V was clipped by 2 bases and J by 6 bases, with 19 bases between them. CDR1 is SEHNR, CDR2 FQNEAQ, per germline (reference sequence). The CDR3 covers 16 residues. CDR3 bases: TGTGCCAGCAGCTTACCCCCGGGGTCGGTTTCTCCTGAAGCTTTCTTT. Translating gives CASSLPPGSVSPEAFF.

The rearrangement joins TRBV5-1 to TRBJ2-5; weak D call: TRBD1 (6 bases). Trimming took off 5 bases at V and 2 bases at J, with 13 bases between the two ends. Germline V gene data show CDR1 as SGHRS and CDR2 as YFSETQ. The CDR3 has 14 amino acids. The CDR3 bases are TGCGCCAGCAGTACCGGGACATCTCAAGAGACCCAGTACTTC. Protein product: CASSTGTSQETQYF.

The DNA of the CDR3 is TGCGCCAGCAGTCTTAGGGAGGCGGTAAATAGCACAGATACGCAGTATTTT. Amino acids: CASSLREAVNSTDTQYF. V and J are TRBV23-1 and TRBJ2-3, with a possible D match to TRBD2 (6 bases). TRBV23-1 counts as an open reading frame of uncertain function. This CDR3 region has 17 residues. V dropped 4 bases and J dropped 0 bases, with 17 bases sitting between them.

This clone has ten or more counts. This chain connects TRBV12-3 or TRBV12-4 to TRBJ1-5; the D is unclear. CDR3 length: 12 amino acids. V shed 5 bases and J shed 7 bases, with 9 bases lying between them. The CDR3 sequence: CASSNSVQPQHF. The CDR3, as DNA: TGTGCCAGCAGTAACTCGGTACAGCCCCAGCATTTT.

V gene TRBV5-6 combines with J gene TRBJ2-5; TRBD2 matches at 7 bases. This CDR3 comprises 14 residues. The junction had 9 bases not matched to a gene; V was cut back by 5 bases and J by 5 bases. Germline values: CDR1 SGHDT, CDR2 YYEEEE. For the CDR3, the DNA is TGTGCCAGCAGGACGACAGCCGGGGGGGAGACCCAGTACTTC. Translated: CASRTTAGGETQYF.